This is a list of T cell receptor beta chains from one sample in a study of T-cell memory formation after mild COVID-19. TCRdb itself ran the 5' RACE reads through MiXCR, one entry per CDR3 protein. The sample yields approximately 290,000 distinct CDR3 sequences, approximately 19% seen once. The sample consisted of PBMCs or a T cell subset sorted from them (not recorded which). These receptors came from a man aged 18 to 29 who had mild COVID-19 (a few samples of this study predate the infection). Cell type and time point are not known. The CDR3 runs from the conserved cysteine through the conserved F or W. Fields, in order: V gene, D gene, J gene, clone size, CDR3 protein, CDR3 DNA. The D gene is left open where the match is weak. Some rows have no size entry. The others give once, few or many, or a class for an expanded clone.

TRBV6-2/TRBV6-3,-,TRBJ1-1,few,CASSDYGGEEAFF,TGTGCCAGCTCCGACTACGGGGGGGAAGAAGCTTTCTTT
TRBV24-1,-,TRBJ2-3,few,CATSGRDSSTDTQYF,TGTGCCACCAGTGGGAGGGACAGTAGCACAGATACGCAGTATTTT
TRBV9,-,TRBJ2-3,-,CASTGTPLDTQYF,TGTGCCAGCACTGGGACGCCACTGGATACGCAGTATTTT
TRBV24-1,-,TRBJ2-3,many,CATSGGEHTDTQYF,TGTGCCACCAGTGGAGGGGAGCACACAGATACGCAGTATTTT
TRBV29-1,-,TRBJ1-2,few,CSALGGSNYGYTF,TGCAGCGCCCTGGGGGGAAGTAACTATGGCTACACCTTC
TRBV5-4,TRBD1,TRBJ2-3,few,CASSLSPGGSTDTQYF,TGTGCCAGCAGCTTGTCCCCAGGGGGAAGCACAGATACGCAGTATTTT
TRBV5-1,-,TRBJ2-1,few,CASSSRRTNEQFF,TGCGCCAGCAGCTCGAGACGGACCAATGAGCAGTTCTTC
TRBV7-9,-,TRBJ1-3,few,CASSPGMTYGATIYF,TGTGCCAGCAGCCCCGGCATGACATATGGGGCCACCATATATTTT
TRBV23-1,-,TRBJ1-6,few,CASSQSPEVINSPLHF,TGCGCCAGCAGTCAATCCCCGGAGGTTATTAATTCACCCCTCCACTTT
TRBV5-1,-,TRBJ1-1,many,CASSREGSTEAFF,TGCGCCAGCAGCCGGGAAGGGAGCACTGAAGCTTTCTTT
TRBV20-1,TRBD2,TRBJ2-2,few,CSARPPSGLYTGELFF,TGCAGTGCTAGACCTCCCTCGGGACTATACACCGGGGAGCTGTTTTTT
TRBV27,-,TRBJ2-3,-,CASRSLTDTQYF,TGTGCCAGCCGCTCCCTCACAGATACGCAGTATTTT
TRBV20-1,-,TRBJ2-5,few,CSARRSGETQYF,TGCAGTGCTAGACGTAGCGGAGAGACCCAGTACTTC
TRBV9,TRBD1,TRBJ2-7,-,CASSVADRGLEQYF,TGTGCCAGCAGCGTAGCGGACAGGGGGTTGGAGCAGTACTTC
TRBV5-6,TRBD2,TRBJ2-1,-,CASSLRDYTYNEQFF,TGTGCCAGCAGCTTGAGGGACTATACCTACAATGAGCAGTTCTTC
TRBV5-4,-,TRBJ2-2,-,CASSPAPRGGQTGELFF,TGTGCCAGCAGCCCCGCCCCAAGGGGGGGCCAGACCGGGGAGCTGTTTTTT
TRBV6-5,-,TRBJ1-5,-,CASSYRMKQPQHF,TGTGCCAGCAGTTACAGGATGAAGCAGCCCCAGCATTTT
TRBV12-3/TRBV12-4,-,TRBJ2-5,few,CASSLRVLVWETQYF,TGTGCCAGCAGTCTCCGGGTCCTCGTTTGGGAGACCCAGTACTTC
TRBV7-9,-,TRBJ2-7,-,CASSLNVYRSYEQYF,TGTGCCAGCAGCTTAAACGTCTACAGATCCTACGAGCAGTACTTC
TRBV12-3/TRBV12-4,TRBD1,TRBJ2-7,few,CASSLTGTGDHEQYF,TGTGCCAGCAGTCTAACCGGGACAGGGGACCACGAGCAGTACTTC
TRBV20-1,-,TRBJ2-3,-,CSARDLLGGRGTDTQYF,TGCAGTGCTAGAGATCTGCTGGGGGGCCGAGGCACAGATACGCAGTATTTT
TRBV7-2,-,TRBJ2-3,few,CASSFNRAVTDTQYF,TGTGCCAGCAGCTTTAACAGGGCCGTTACAGATACGCAGTATTTT
TRBV3-1,TRBD1,TRBJ1-1,-,CASSQDWGTDEAFF,TGTGCCAGCAGCCAAGATTGGGGGACAGATGAAGCTTTCTTT
TRBV11-1,-,TRBJ2-3,few,CASSLAPQGGPTDTQYF,TGTGCCAGCAGCTTAGCCCCCCAGGGGGGACCGACAGATACGCAGTATTTT
TRBV11-3,TRBD2,TRBJ2-3,few,CASSLGLYGDTQYF,TGTGCCAGCAGCTTGGGACTATACGGGGATACGCAGTATTTT
TRBV7-9,-,TRBJ1-5,few,CASSLGFGQPQHF,TGTGCCAGCAGCTTAGGTTTCGGTCAGCCCCAGCATTTT
TRBV5-1,TRBD2,TRBJ2-3,-,CASSASGDLTDTQYF,TGCGCCAGCAGCGCTAGCGGGGATCTCACAGATACGCAGTATTTT
TRBV20-1,-,TRBJ1-5,-,CSAQRGNLGSNQPQHF,TGCAGTGCTCAGAGGGGGAATCTTGGGAGCAATCAGCCCCAGCATTTT
TRBV12-3/TRBV12-4,TRBD2,TRBJ2-1,few,CASSLAGGMNEQFF,TGTGCCAGCAGTTTAGCGGGGGGGATGAATGAGCAGTTCTTC
TRBV5-5,-,TRBJ1-5,-,CASSLTDLGNQPQHF,TGTGCCAGCAGCTTGACGGACCTAGGCAATCAGCCCCAGCATTTT
TRBV7-2,-,TRBJ1-3,-,CASSPQTGTGNTIYF,TGTGCCAGCAGCCCACAAACGGGTACTGGAAACACCATATATTTT
TRBV9,-,TRBJ1-3,-,CASSPRDADSGNTIYF,TGTGCCAGCAGCCCCCGGGACGCCGACTCTGGAAACACCATATATTTT
TRBV24-1,-,TRBJ1-3,-,CATNGVFQGTGNTIYF,TGTGCCACCAACGGAGTTTTCCAGGGAACTGGAAACACCATATATTTT
TRBV28,TRBD2,TRBJ2-5,few,CASSWGSSGESTYQETQYF,TGTGCCAGCAGTTGGGGTAGTAGCGGGGAATCGACGTACCAAGAGACCCAGTACTTC
TRBV7-2,TRBD2,TRBJ2-3,-,CASSPWGGYTDTQYF,TGTGCCAGCAGCCCATGGGGGGGGTACACAGATACGCAGTATTTT
TRBV5-1,TRBD1,TRBJ1-6,-,CASSLGQGSNNSPLHF,TGCGCCAGCAGCTTGGGACAGGGGTCAAATAATTCACCCCTCCACTTT